These 29 T cell receptor beta chains were sequenced from one sample in a study of blood T cell repertoires in COVID-19. TCRdb's copy holds only in-frame clones and misses some; the assay was immunoSEQ multiplex PCR. The table lists about 58,000 clones, about 88% of them singletons. The sequenced sample was peripheral blood. These receptors all come from a woman in her fifties or sixties with active or convalescent COVID-19.

This chain connects TRBV3-1 (or the pseudogene TRBV3-2) to TRBJ2-1; 12 bases map to TRBD2. The J segment lost 0 bases and the V segment lost 2 bases, leaving 11 bases of the junction unmatched. Germline V gene data show CDR1 as LGHDT and CDR2 as YNNKEL (reference sequence). The CDR3 has 20 amino acids. In DNA form, the CDR3 reads TGTGCCAGCAGCCAAAGTGTGGGACTAGCGGGCCGTAGCTCCTACAATGAGCAGTTCTTC. Protein: CASSQSVGLAGRSSYNEQFF.

This chain links TRBV6-5 with TRBJ1-5, with TRBD1 identical over 7 bases. With V trimmed by 4 bases and J by 7 bases, 4 bases remained unmatched. The CDR3 sequence is 13 residues long. Germline V gene sequence: CDR1 MNHEY, CDR2 SVGAGI. CDR3 sequence (DNA): TGTGCCAGCAGTTCGACAGGGCGACAGCCCCAGCATTTT. As protein: CASSSTGRQPQHF.

The CDR3 coding sequence is TGTGCCAGCAGTTTATGGACAGGGGGATTCGAGCAGTACTTC. Encoded protein: CASSLWTGGFEQYF. The rearrangement uses TRBV28 and TRBJ2-7; 9 positions agree with TRBD1. The CDR3 runs 14 residues. V gave up 0 bases and J gave up 6 bases; unmatched junction bases: 3. Germline V CDR1 and CDR2: MDHEN, SYDVKM.

The chain uses TRBV5-1 and TRBJ1-1; D not resolved. CDR1 and CDR2 from the germline V gene are SGHRS and YFSETQ. The CDR3 covers 13 residues. The V gene lost 0 bases and the J gene lost 1 base, with 4 bases spanning the gap. CDR3 region: CASSLGRNTEAFF. Written as DNA, the CDR3 is TGCGCCAGCAGCTTGGGCAGGAACACTGAAGCTTTCTTT.

The J gene is TRBJ1-2, the V gene TRBV9; 10 bases align to TRBD1. Germline CDR1 reads SGDLS; CDR2 reads YYNGEE. V lost 4 bases, J lost 4 bases, and 10 bases stayed unmatched. There are 16 residues in the CDR3. The CDR3: CASSSSETGGLYGYTF. DNA for the CDR3: TGTGCCAGCAGCTCCTCCGAGACAGGGGGCCTCTATGGCTACACCTTC.

The chain couples TRBV7-6 to TRBJ2-3; D is undetermined. Germline CDR1 reads SGHVS; CDR2 reads FNYEAQ. The CDR3 totals 17 residues. V was cut by 1 base and J by 2 bases, with 16 bases left in between. The CDR3 protein is CASSLEAPEKHTDTQYF. CDR3 coding DNA: TGTGCCAGCAGCTTAGAAGCGCCGGAGAAGCACACAGATACGCAGTATTTT.

This clone was counted a few times. The chain joins TRBV19 to TRBJ2-3; no clear D. This CDR3 has 12 residues. The V and J ends lost 5 bases and 5 bases respectively, with 8 bases between them. Germline assignment: CDR1 LNHDA and CDR2 SQIVND (reference sequence). CDR3 coding DNA: TGTGCCAGTAGTGTCCGAGGAGATACGCAGTATTTT. Translating it yields CASSVRGDTQYF.

The chain links TRBV3-1 (or the pseudogene TRBV3-2) to TRBJ1-3; a possible D gene is TRBD1 (5 bases). This CDR3 is built from 15 residues. Trimming took 4 bases from V and 0 from J, leaving 10 bases between them. Germline V gene sequence: CDR1 LGHDT, CDR2 YNNKEL (reference sequence). CDR3 in DNA: TGTGCCAGCAGCCGGATAGACAGCTCTGGAAACACCATATATTTT. Encoded protein: CASSRIDSSGNTIYF.

J is TRBJ1-2 and V is TRBV5-8; D remains ambiguous. The CDR3 has 13 residues. Germline V gene sequence: CDR1 SGHTS, CDR2 YDEGEE. The germline V and J ends were trimmed by 4 bases and 2 bases, with 9 bases remaining between them. The CDR3 loop reads CASSRTGNYGYTF. CDR3 in DNA: TGTGCCAGCAGCCGGACGGGGAACTATGGCTACACCTTC.

There are a few counts of this clone. Mismatch with germline at one junction end may stem from a read error. This chain connects TRBV6-6 to TRBJ2-1; 11 bases line up with TRBD1. The CDR3 has 16 amino acids. Germline-derived CDR1 and CDR2 are MNHNY and SVGAGI (reference sequence). CDR3 amino acids: CASSYQGTGGYSEQFF. DNA of the CDR3: TGTGCCAGCAGTTACCAGGGGACAGGGGGGTACAGTGAGCAGTTCTTC.

V is TRBV11-2 and J is TRBJ2-4; D is possibly TRBD2 (5 bases). Germline V CDR1 and CDR2: SGHAT, FQNNGV. Trimming shortened V by 2 bases and J by 0 bases, and 11 bases separated the two germline ends. The CDR3 totals 16 residues. CDR3 sequence (DNA): TGTGCCAGCAGCTTAAACGTCGGGGTAGCCAAAAACATTCAGTACTTC. This encodes CASSLNVGVAKNIQYF.

V gene TRBV2 combines with J gene TRBJ2-1; D might be TRBD2 (6 bases). In germline, CDR1 is SNHLY, CDR2 FYNNEI. V was clipped by 8 bases and J by 6 bases, with 14 bases between them. The CDR3 spans 13 residues. This chain's CDR3 is CASVAESGNEQFF. The CDR3 coding sequence is TGTGCCAGCGTAGCGGAGTCAGGCAATGAGCAGTTCTTC.

The chain joins TRBV14 to TRBJ1-2; D may be TRBD1 (6 bases). The germline V gene encodes CDR1 SGHDN and CDR2 FVKESK. V dropped 5 bases and J dropped 4 bases, with 11 bases sitting between them. The CDR3 runs to 13 residues. For the CDR3, the DNA is TGTGCCAGCAGCACACAGGGCATCTATGGCTACACCTTC. Protein: CASSTQGIYGYTF.

The chain recombines TRBV4-1 with TRBJ1-3; D possibly corresponds to TRBD1 (6 bases). CDR1 and CDR2 from the germline V gene are MGHRA and YSYEKL. The CDR3 is made up of 16 amino acids. V was clipped by 4 bases and J by 0 bases, with 13 bases between them. CDR3 DNA: TGCGCCAGCAGCCCCACCCGGACAGCCTCTGGAAACACCATATATTTT. Amino acids: CASSPTRTASGNTIYF.

This sequence joins TRBV2 and TRBJ2-5, with 11 bases matching TRBD2. The CDR3 extends over 14 amino acids. Germline lookup yields CDR1 SNHLY and CDR2 FYNNEI. The V segment lost 2 bases and the J segment 5 bases; nucleotides outside the gene matches: 1. CDR3 DNA: TGTGCCAGCAGTGAACCTAGCGGGGGGGAGACCCAGTACTTC. Translation: CASSEPSGGETQYF.

The chain recombines TRBV29-1 with TRBJ2-3; tentatively, D is TRBD2 (6 bases). This CDR3 has 15 residues. Germline CDR1 and CDR2: SQVTM and ANQGSEA. Deletions cut 8 bases from V and 5 bases from J, with 23 bases between. This CDR3 reads CSIEKRVPGGDTQYF. In DNA, the CDR3 is TGCAGCATAGAGAAGAGGGTTCCCGGGGGAGATACGCAGTATTTT.

This chain uses TRBV7-8 with TRBJ2-3; 9 bases match TRBD1. Trimming removed 1 base from V and 3 bases from J; junction bases left unmatched: 11. CDR3 length: 18 residues. The germline V gene has CDR1 SGHVS and CDR2 FQNEAQ. The DNA for the CDR3 is TGTGCCAGCAGCTTAGGATATTTGGGGACAGGGAGAACAGATACGCAGTATTTT. It is translated as CASSLGYLGTGRTDTQYF.

The rearrangement joins TRBV27 to TRBJ1-5; 11 nucleotides agree with TRBD1. V lost 2 bases to trimming and J lost 1 base; unmatched junction nucleotides: 4. CDR1 and CDR2 from the germline V gene are MNHEY and SMNVEV (reference sequence). The CDR3 consists of 17 residues. The CDR3: CASSLVGTGGSNQPQHF. CDR3 in DNA: TGTGCCAGCAGTTTAGTCGGGACAGGGGGAAGCAATCAGCCCCAGCATTTT.

The rearrangement joins TRBV5-4 to TRBJ1-2; TRBD1 matches at 8 bases. This CDR3 is built from 15 residues. Germline V gene data show CDR1 as SGHNT and CDR2 as YYREEE (reference sequence). Losses at the gene ends were 3 bases for V and 4 bases for J; bases not matched to a gene: 8. The CDR3 nucleotides read TGTGCCAGCAGCTCCGGTCGACAGGGGAGCTATGGCTACACCTTC. This sequence encodes CASSSGRQGSYGYTF.

The V gene is TRBV7-9, the J gene TRBJ1-1; maybe TRBD1 (6 bases). Looked up from germline, CDR1 is SEHNR and CDR2 is FQNEAQ (reference sequence). CDR3 length: 14 residues. With 6 bases removed from V and 3 bases from J, the gap between germline ends came to 14 bases. In DNA form, the CDR3 reads TGTGCCAGCAGTTTTAGCAGGGGATACACTGAAGCTTTCTTT. Protein product: CASSFSRGYTEAFF.

Written as DNA, the CDR3 is TGCGCCAGCAGCTTGACTAGCGGGGGGGATACGCAGTATTTT. Amino acid sequence: CASSLTSGGDTQYF. This chain joins TRBV5-1 and TRBJ2-3; 12 nucleotides align to TRBD2. V shed 1 base and J 6 bases; nucleotides not matched to a gene: 0. The CDR3 sequence is 14 residues long. CDR1 and CDR2 (germline): SGHRS, YFSETQ.

The chain recombines TRBV27 with TRBJ2-7; 8 bases line up with TRBD2. This CDR3 region has 14 residues. V lost 5 bases, J lost 7 bases, and 10 bases stayed unmatched. CDR1 is MNHEY, CDR2 SMNVEV, per germline (reference sequence). The CDR3 sequence: CASSLSGGPMEQYF. CDR3 coding DNA: TGTGCCAGCAGTCTCTCGGGAGGGCCGATGGAGCAGTACTTC.

This clone was observed a single time. This CDR3 is CASTGPRDSDQRYF. CDR3 DNA: TGTGCCAGCACCGGCCCCCGGGACTCCGATCAGCGGTACTTC. V usage is TRBV28 and J usage is TRBJ2-7, with TRBD2 as a possible D gene (6 bases). V was trimmed by 7 bases and J by 12 bases, leaving 25 bases between them. In germline, CDR1 is MDHEN, CDR2 SYDVKM. The CDR3 contains 14 residues. Full variable domain (rest looked up from reference TRBV28 and TRBJ2-7): DVKVTQSSRYLVKRTGEKVFLECVQDMDHENMFWYRQDPGLGLRLIYFSYDVKMKEKGDIPEGYSVSREKKERFSLILESASTNQTSMYLCASTGPRDSDQRYFGPGTRLTVT.

V is TRBV30 and J is TRBJ2-2, with 9 bases matching TRBD1. This CDR3 contains 18 residues. Germline-derived CDR1 and CDR2 are GTSNPN and SVGIG (reference sequence). V shed 2 bases, J shed 6 bases, and the junction held 16 bases outside the gene matches. DNA of the CDR3: TGTGCCTGGAGTACAACCTTTGGGACAGGGAAACGTGCCGGGGAGCTGTTTTTT. Translating it yields CAWSTTFGTGKRAGELFF.

CDR3 protein: CASSLGGLAGGSYEQYF. Written as DNA, the CDR3 is TGTGCCAGCAGCTTGGGGGGACTAGCGGGAGGTTCCTACGAGCAGTACTTC. This rearrangement joins TRBV5-4 to TRBJ2-7; TRBD2 matches at 15 bases. With 0 bases clipped from V and 1 base from J, the junction kept 2 bases outside the gene matches. CDR1 is SGHNT, CDR2 YYREEE, per germline (reference sequence). This CDR3 is 17 amino acids long. The full variable domain, rest sourced from reference TRBV5-4 and TRBJ2-7, is ETGVTQSPTHLIKTRGQQVTLRCSSQSGHNTVSWYQQALGQGPQFIFQYYREEENGRGNFPPRFSGLQFPNYSSELNVNALELDDSALYLCASSLGGLAGGSYEQYFGPGTRLTVT.

V gene TRBV27 combines with J gene TRBJ2-7; D is possibly TRBD2 (5 bases). Germline CDR1 and CDR2: MNHEY and SMNVEV (reference sequence). The CDR3 is 13 residues long. Trimming removed 5 bases from V and 3 bases from J, with 11 bases in between. DNA of the CDR3: TGTGCCAGCAGTCCCGGACTGTTCTACGAGCAGTACTTC. It codes for CASSPGLFYEQYF.

The V and J genes are TRBV11-1 and TRBJ2-3, with D unclear. Trimming cost V 2 bases and J 2 bases, with 11 bases left between them. The CDR3 loop spans 15 amino acids. CDR1 SGHAT and CDR2 FQDESV come from the germline V gene (reference sequence). The CDR3 nucleotides read TGTGCCAGCAGCTTAAATGGGCCCCCCACAGATACGCAGTATTTT. Protein product: CASSLNGPPTDTQYF.

The chain joins TRBV10-3 to TRBJ2-5; TRBD2 matches 11 bases. This CDR3 has 17 amino acids. After removal of 3 bases from V and 0 bases from J, the junction contained 6 bases not matched to a gene. Germline loops: CDR1 ENHRY, CDR2 SYGVKD. Here the CDR3 DNA reads TGTGCCATCAGTGATAGGGGACTAGCGGCCGACCAAGAGACCCAGTACTTC. This encodes CAISDRGLAADQETQYF.

This chain links TRBV2 with TRBJ2-7; 7 nucleotides line up with TRBD1. Trimming at V came to 4 bases and at J to 0 bases, leaving 3 bases not matched to a gene. The CDR3 length is 14 residues. Germline CDR1 is SNHLY and CDR2 is FYNNEI. As DNA, the CDR3 is TGTGCCAGCAGTGGTGCAGGGGGCTCCTACGAGCAGTACTTC. Protein sequence: CASSGAGGSYEQYF.